This entry features one T cell receptor beta chain sequence. This sample is part of a study of CD8 T cells in Susac syndrome. V was pared by 4 bases and J by 4 bases, with 16 bases between. The CDR3 is 15 amino acids. CDR1 and CDR2 from the germline V gene are SEHNR and FQNEAQ (reference sequence). Sequencing of TCR beta was performed on blood CD8+ T cells and on blood CD4+ T cells. Controls comprised healthy donors matched for age and sex. The CD8+ and CD4+ T cells were isolated magnetically using a negative isolation approach, whereas the TEMRA cells were enriched by FACS. Random hexamers served to reverse transcribe roughly 0.45 to 1 ug RNA. TCR beta CDR3 was amplified by immunoSEQ multiplex PCR. This amplification extended across 54 Vbeta and 13 Jbeta segments. TCRdb recomputed calls from the immunoSEQ multiplex PCR reads with MiXCR, one row per CDR3 protein. The data hold some 170,000 distinct CDR3 sequences, with 85% to 95% observed a single time.

The receptor was isolated from a human donor in good health. The source material was CD4+ T cells from PBMCs. The chain joins TRBV7-9 to TRBJ2-5, with a possible D match to TRBD1 (5 bases). The CDR3 coding sequence is TGTGCCAGCAGCTCCCAAAGACAGACTGGAGAGACCCAGTACTTC. Protein product: CASSSQRQTGETQYF. Together with reference TRBV7-9 and TRBJ2-5, the CDR3 gives the full variable domain: DTGVSQNPRHKITKRGQNVTFRCDPISEHNRLYWYRQTLGQGPEFLTYFQNEAQLEKSRLLSDRFSAERPKGSFSTLEIQRTEQGDSAMYLCASSSQRQTGETQYFGPGTRLLVL.